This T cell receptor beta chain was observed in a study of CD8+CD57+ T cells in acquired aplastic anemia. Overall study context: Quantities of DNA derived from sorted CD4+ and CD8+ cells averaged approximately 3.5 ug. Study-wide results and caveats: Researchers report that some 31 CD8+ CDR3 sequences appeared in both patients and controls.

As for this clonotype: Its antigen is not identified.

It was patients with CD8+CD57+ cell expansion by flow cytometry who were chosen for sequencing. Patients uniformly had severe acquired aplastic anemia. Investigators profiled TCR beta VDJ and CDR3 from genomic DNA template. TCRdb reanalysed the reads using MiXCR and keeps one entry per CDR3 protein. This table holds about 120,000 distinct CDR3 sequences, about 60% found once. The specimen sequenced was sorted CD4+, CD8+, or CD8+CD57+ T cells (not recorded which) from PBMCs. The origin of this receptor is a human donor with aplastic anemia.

The CDR3 bases are TGCGCCAGCAGCTTGGGGGGACAGGGGGCCTATGGCTACACCTTC. Translating gives CASSLGGQGAYGYTF. The chain links TRBV5-1 to TRBJ1-2; 12 nucleotides line up with TRBD1. In germline, CDR1 is SGHRS, CDR2 YFSETQ. After removal of 0 bases from V and 4 bases from J, the junction contained 1 base not matched to a gene. CDR3 length: 15 residues.